This T cell receptor beta chain was documented in a study of neoadjuvant anti-PD-1 for oral cavity cancer. Time point reported: after neoadjuvant nivolumab, at surgical resection. V shed 4 bases and J shed 2 bases, with 19 bases lying between them. This CDR3 region has 16 residues. The germline V gene has CDR1 SGDLS and CDR2 YYNGEE. TCRdb keeps only in-frame clones here, not all; method: immunoSEQ multiplex PCR. The sample carries more than 30,000 clones, 38% recorded once. The TCR originated in a person aged 35-80 years with oral cavity squamous cell carcinoma. Material: tumor tissue, obtained after nivolumab (anti-PD-1) treatment. The chain uses TRBV9 and TRBJ2-7; a weak D match, TRBD2 (6 bases). The CDR3 here is CASSSPRDSDTYEQYF. The CDR3 DNA follows: TGTGCCAGCAGCTCCCCCCGGGACTCAGACACCTACGAGCAGTACTTC.